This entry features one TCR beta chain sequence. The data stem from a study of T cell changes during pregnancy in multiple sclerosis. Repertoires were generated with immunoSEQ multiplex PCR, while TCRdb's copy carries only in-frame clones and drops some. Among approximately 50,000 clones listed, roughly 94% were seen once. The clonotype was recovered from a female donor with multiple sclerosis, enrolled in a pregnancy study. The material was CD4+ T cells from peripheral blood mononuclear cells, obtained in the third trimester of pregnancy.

The CDR3 DNA sequence: TGTGCCAGCAGCCGGGGTGGGCGGGGGGCCACGAACACCGGGGAGCTGTTTTTT. Amino acids: CASSRGGRGATNTGELFF. This chain links TRBV9 with TRBJ2-2; TRBD2 matches at 8 bases. This CDR3 is 18 amino acids long. Per the germline V gene, CDR1 is SGDLS and CDR2 is YYNGEE. With 4 bases clipped from V and 0 bases from J, the junction kept 11 bases outside the gene matches.